The rows below give T cell receptor beta chains drawn from one sample of a study of T cells in Graves' hyperthyroidism and ophthalmopathy. TCRdb re-derived calls from the multiplex PCR reads in MiXCR, one entry per CDR3 protein. The sample yields 500,000 to 550,000 distinct CDR3 sequences, about 20% seen once. Input material: blood. The source of these receptors is a man aged 40-49 years with Graves' ophthalmopathy. Both conserved end residues are part of each CDR3. D genes are given only for firm matches. Where a row states a size, it is once, few, many or the class of an expanded clone; other rows omit it.

D gene	V gene	clone size	J gene	CDR3 protein	CDR3 DNA
TRBD1	TRBV27	many	TRBJ2-3	CASRSQGDTQYF	TGTGCCAGCAGGTCACAGGGGGATACGCAGTATTTT
.	TRBV12-3/TRBV12-4	many	TRBJ1-1	CASSFGEHTEAFF	TGTGCCAGCAGTTTCGGGGAACACACTGAAGCTTTCTTT
TRBD1	TRBV28	many	TRBJ2-7	CASSSGQGEYEQYF	TGTGCCAGCAGTTCGGGACAGGGGGAATACGAGCAGTACTTC
.	TRBV2	.	TRBJ2-7	CASTSERTSYEQYF	TGTGCCAGCACCTCGGAACGCACCTCCTACGAGCAGTACTTC
TRBD1	TRBV6-1	many	TRBJ1-1	CASRTGPGATEAFF	TGTGCCAGCCGGACAGGGCCCGGGGCCACTGAAGCTTTCTTT
.	TRBV28	.	TRBJ1-2	CASTSGAPYTF	TGTGCCAGCACCTCCGGGGCCCCCTACACCTTC
TRBD1	TRBV14	.	TRBJ2-7	CASSSSGTGGWSSYEQYF	TGTGCCAGCAGCTCCTCCGGGACAGGGGGCTGGAGCTCCTACGAGCAGTACTTC
.	TRBV15	.	TRBJ2-1	CATSRDTPGGTYNEQFF	TGTGCCACCAGCAGAGATACCCCGGGCGGGACCTACAATGAGCAGTTCTTC
.	TRBV7-8	many	TRBJ2-1	CASSRAGPREQFF	TGTGCCAGCAGTCGGGCGGGGCCTCGGGAGCAGTTCTTC
.	TRBV7-8	once	TRBJ1-3	CASSSRTSGNTIYF	TGTGCCAGCAGCTCTCGAACGTCTGGAAACACCATATATTTT
.	TRBV5-6	few	TRBJ1-4	CASRGWSATNEKLFF	TGTGCCAGCAGGGGTTGGAGTGCAACTAATGAAAAACTGTTTTTT
.	TRBV2	many	TRBJ2-2	CASSPRSTNTGELFF	TGTGCCAGCAGTCCCCGCAGTACGAACACCGGGGAGCTGTTTTTT
.	TRBV4-1	.	TRBJ2-1	CASSQGHLNEQFF	TGCGCCAGCAGCCAAGGCCACTTGAATGAGCAGTTCTTC
.	TRBV3-1	few	TRBJ2-7	CASSQSETVSYEQYF	TGTGCCAGCAGCCAAAGTGAGACTGTATCCTACGAGCAGTACTTC
.	TRBV18	few	TRBJ2-1	CASSLLGGATYNEQFF	TGTGCCAGCTCCCTCCTTGGGGGGGCTACCTACAATGAGCAGTTCTTC
.	TRBV12-3/TRBV12-4	many	TRBJ2-3	CASRAGTNTDTQYF	TGTGCCAGCAGGGCCGGGACGAACACAGATACGCAGTATTTT
TRBD1	TRBV7-8	.	TRBJ2-7	CAGSFLTGPYF	TGTGCCGGCAGCTTCTTGACAGGGCCGTACTTC
TRBD1	TRBV7-2	many	TRBJ2-3	CASSSQGAGDTQYF	TGTGCCAGCAGCTCTCAGGGGGCAGGAGATACGCAGTATTTT
TRBD1	TRBV28	many	TRBJ2-7	CASSSGQGNVANEQYF	TGTGCCAGCAGTTCCGGACAGGGGAATGTTGCCAACGAGCAGTACTTC
TRBD2	TRBV6-1	.	TRBJ2-5	CASRERGSRPQETQYF	TGTGCCAGCAGAGAGCGGGGGTCAAGACCCCAAGAGACCCAGTACTTC
.	TRBV25-1	.	TRBJ1-2	CASSELSRNGYTF	TGTGCCAGCAGTGAATTAAGTCGGAATGGCTACACCTTC
.	TRBV19	.	TRBJ2-1	CASSIERSSYNEQFF	TGTGCCAGTAGTATCGAGCGGAGCTCCTACAATGAGCAGTTCTTC
TRBD1	TRBV5-6	.	TRBJ1-2	CASSLRTGGAGYGYTF	TGTGCCAGCAGCTTGCGGACAGGGGGCGCCGGCTATGGCTACACCTTC
.	TRBV5-1	few	TRBJ2-1	CASTPRASSYNEQFF	TGCGCCAGCACACCAAGGGCAAGCTCCTACAATGAGCAGTTCTTC
.	TRBV7-2	many	TRBJ2-5	CASSLQGGWGSRRGTQYF	TGTGCCAGCAGCTTACAGGGAGGTTGGGGTTCCCGAAGAGGGACCCAGTACTTC
.	TRBV6-1	few	TRBJ2-3	CASSGQYTDTQYF	TGTGCCAGCAGTGGACAGTACACAGATACGCAGTATTTT
TRBD1	TRBV6-6	.	TRBJ1-5	CASSYSMGTENQPQHF	TGTGCCAGCAGTTACTCGATGGGGACAGAGAATCAGCCCCAGCATTTT
.	TRBV12-3/TRBV12-4	few	TRBJ2-5	CASTWAGQETQYF	TGTGCCAGCACGTGGGCGGGCCAAGAGACCCAGTACTTC
TRBD1	TRBV5-1	.	TRBJ2-5	CASYPGTGQETQYF	TGCGCCAGCTACCCGGGGACAGGACAAGAGACCCAGTACTTC
TRBD2	TRBV20-1	many	TRBJ2-5	CSAPPISGWASVETQYF	TGCAGTGCTCCACCCATTAGCGGGTGGGCTAGTGTGGAGACCCAGTACTTC
TRBD2	TRBV2	many	TRBJ2-1	CASSELAGSYNEQFF	TGTGCCAGCAGTGAACTAGCGGGCTCCTACAATGAGCAGTTCTTC
.	TRBV4-1	many	TRBJ2-7	CASSPRDNSYEQYF	TGCGCCAGCAGCCCCCGGGACAACTCCTACGAGCAGTACTTC
TRBD2	TRBV7-3	few	TRBJ2-3	CASSPGGLAVTDTQYF	TGTGCCAGCAGCCCGGGAGGGCTAGCGGTGACAGATACGCAGTATTTT
.	TRBV6-2/TRBV6-3	.	TRBJ1-5	CASSYGQGDSNQPQHF	TGTGCCAGCAGTTACGGGCAGGGCGATAGCAATCAGCCCCAGCATTTT
.	TRBV5-1	few	TRBJ2-7	CASSFIWQGNEQYF	TGTGCCAGCAGCTTCATTTGGCAGGGTAACGAGCAGTACTTC
.	TRBV10-3	.	TRBJ2-6	CAISGGAGANVLTF	TGTGCCATCAGTGGGGGGGCTGGGGCCAACGTCCTGACTTTC
.	TRBV20-1	.	TRBJ2-7	CSARDAVGGREQYF	TGCAGTGCTAGAGATGCTGTGGGGGGTCGGGAGCAGTACTTC
TRBD1	TRBV6-1	many	TRBJ1-2	CASRKEGTGYGYTF	TGTGCCAGCAGGAAAGAAGGGACAGGGTATGGCTACACCTTC
.	TRBV3-1	few	TRBJ2-2	CASSRPESGELFF	TGTGCCAGCAGCCGACCCGAGAGCGGGGAGCTGTTTTTT
TRBD2	TRBV28	many	TRBJ2-1	CATNKRGRLYNEQFF	TGTGCCACCAATAAACGCGGGAGACTCTACAATGAGCAGTTCTTC